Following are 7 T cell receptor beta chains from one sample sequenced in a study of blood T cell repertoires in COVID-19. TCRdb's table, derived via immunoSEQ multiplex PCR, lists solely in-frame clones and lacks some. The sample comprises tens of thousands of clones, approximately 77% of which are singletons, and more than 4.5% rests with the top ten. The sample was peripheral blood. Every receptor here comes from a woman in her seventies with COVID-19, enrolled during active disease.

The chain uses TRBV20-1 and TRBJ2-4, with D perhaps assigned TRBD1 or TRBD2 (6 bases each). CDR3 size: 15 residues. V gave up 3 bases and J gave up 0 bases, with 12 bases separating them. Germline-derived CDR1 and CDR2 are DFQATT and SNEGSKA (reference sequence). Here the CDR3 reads CSASGGPRAKNIQYF. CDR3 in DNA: TGCAGTGCTAGTGGGGGGCCTCGAGCCAAAAACATTCAGTACTTC.

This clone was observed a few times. CDR3 in DNA: TGCGCCAGCAGCCAGCCTCGGACAGGGCGTGCAGATACGCAGTATTTT. It is translated as CASSQPRTGRADTQYF. This rearrangement joins TRBV5-1 to TRBJ2-3; 8 nucleotides match TRBD1. With 4 bases clipped from V and 4 bases from J, the junction kept 11 bases outside the gene matches. Germline-derived CDR1 and CDR2 are SGHRS and YFSETQ. CDR3 length equals 16 residues. The full variable domain, rest sourced from reference TRBV5-1 and TRBJ2-3, is KAGVTQTPRYLIKTRGQQVTLSCSPISGHRSVSWYQQTPGQGLQFLFEYFSETQRNKGNFPGRFSGRQFSNSRSEMNVSTLELGDSALYLCASSQPRTGRADTQYFGPGTRLTVL.

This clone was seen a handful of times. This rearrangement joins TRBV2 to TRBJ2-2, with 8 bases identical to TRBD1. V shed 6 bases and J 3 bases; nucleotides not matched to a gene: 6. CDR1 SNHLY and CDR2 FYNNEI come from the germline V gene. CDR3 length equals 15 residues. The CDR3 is CASRVQGDDTGELFF. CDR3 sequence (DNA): TGTGCCAGCAGGGTACAGGGGGATGACACCGGGGAGCTGTTTTTT.

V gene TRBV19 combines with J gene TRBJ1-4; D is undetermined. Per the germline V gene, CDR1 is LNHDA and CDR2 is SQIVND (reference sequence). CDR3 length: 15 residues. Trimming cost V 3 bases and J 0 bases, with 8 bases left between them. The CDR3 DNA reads TGTGCCAGTAGTATTACTTTAGCAACTAATGAAAAACTGTTTTTT. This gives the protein CASSITLATNEKLFF. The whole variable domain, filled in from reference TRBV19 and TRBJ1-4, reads DGGITQSPKYLFRKEGQNVTLSCEQNLNHDAMYWYRQDPGQGLRLIYYSQIVNDFQKGDIAEGYSVSREKKESFPLTVTSAQKNPTAFYLCASSITLATNEKLFFGSGTQLSVL.

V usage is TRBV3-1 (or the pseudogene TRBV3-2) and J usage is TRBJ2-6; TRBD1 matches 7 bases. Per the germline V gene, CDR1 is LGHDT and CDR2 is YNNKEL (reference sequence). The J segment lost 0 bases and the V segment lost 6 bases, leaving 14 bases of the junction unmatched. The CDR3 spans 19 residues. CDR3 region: CASSVTPGQRRSGANVLTF. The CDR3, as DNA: TGTGCCAGCAGTGTGACCCCGGGACAGCGCCGCTCTGGGGCCAACGTCCTGACTTTC.

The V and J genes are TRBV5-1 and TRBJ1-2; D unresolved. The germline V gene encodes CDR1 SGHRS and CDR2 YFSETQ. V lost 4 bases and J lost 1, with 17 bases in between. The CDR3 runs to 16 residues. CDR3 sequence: CASSRRFDNLNYGYTF. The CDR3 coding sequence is TGCGCCAGCAGCCGACGTTTTGACAACCTTAACTATGGCTACACCTTC.

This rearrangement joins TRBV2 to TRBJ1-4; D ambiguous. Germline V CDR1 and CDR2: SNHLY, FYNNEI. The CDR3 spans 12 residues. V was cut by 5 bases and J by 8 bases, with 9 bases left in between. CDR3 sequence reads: CASSYHTEKLFF. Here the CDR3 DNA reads TGTGCCAGCAGTTACCACACGGAAAAACTGTTTTTT.